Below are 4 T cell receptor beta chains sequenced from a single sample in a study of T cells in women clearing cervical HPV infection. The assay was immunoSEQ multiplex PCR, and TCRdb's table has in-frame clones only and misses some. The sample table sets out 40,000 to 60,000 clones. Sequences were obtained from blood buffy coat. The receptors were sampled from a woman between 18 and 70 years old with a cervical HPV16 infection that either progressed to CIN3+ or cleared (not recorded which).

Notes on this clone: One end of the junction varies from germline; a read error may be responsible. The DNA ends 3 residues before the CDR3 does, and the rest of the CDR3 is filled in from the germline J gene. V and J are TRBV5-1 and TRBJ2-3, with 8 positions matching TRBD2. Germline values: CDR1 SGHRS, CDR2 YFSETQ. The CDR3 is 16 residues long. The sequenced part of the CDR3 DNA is TGCGCCAGCGCCCTCCGGAGCGGGGGCCCTCCAGAGACG. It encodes CASALRSGGPPET. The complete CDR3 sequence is CASALRSGGPPETQYF.

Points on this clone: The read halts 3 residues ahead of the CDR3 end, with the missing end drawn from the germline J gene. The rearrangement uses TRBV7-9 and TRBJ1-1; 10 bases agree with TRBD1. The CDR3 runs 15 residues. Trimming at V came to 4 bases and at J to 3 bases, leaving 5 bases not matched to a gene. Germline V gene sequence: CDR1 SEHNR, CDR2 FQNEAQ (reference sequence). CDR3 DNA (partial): TGTGCCAGCAGCTCCAGGGACAGGGGAGACACTGAA. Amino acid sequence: CASSSRDRGDTE. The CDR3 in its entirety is CASSSRDRGDTEAFF.

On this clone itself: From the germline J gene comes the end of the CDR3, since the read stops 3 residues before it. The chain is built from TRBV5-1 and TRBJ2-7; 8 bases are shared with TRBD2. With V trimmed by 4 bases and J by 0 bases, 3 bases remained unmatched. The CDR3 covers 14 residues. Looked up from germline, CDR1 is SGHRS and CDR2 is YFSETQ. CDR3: CASSDGTSSYEQYF. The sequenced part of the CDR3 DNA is TGCGCCAGCAGCGACGGGACTAGCTCCTACGAG.

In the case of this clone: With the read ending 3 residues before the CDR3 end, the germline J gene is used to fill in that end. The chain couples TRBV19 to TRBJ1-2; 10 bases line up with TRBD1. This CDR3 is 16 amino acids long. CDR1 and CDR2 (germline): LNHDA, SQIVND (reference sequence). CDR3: CASTEGGQGYSDTYTF. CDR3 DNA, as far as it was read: TGTGCCAGTACCGAAGGGGGACAGGGGTACTCAGATACC. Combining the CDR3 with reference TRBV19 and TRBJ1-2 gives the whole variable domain DGGITQSPKYLFRKEGQNVTLSCEQNLNHDAMYWYRQDPGQGLRLIYYSQIVNDFQKGDIAEGYSVSREKKESFPLTVTSAQKNPTAFYLCASTEGGQGYSDTYTFGSGTRLTVV.